Shown below are 8 T cell receptor beta chains from a single sample sequenced in a study of blood T cell repertoires in COVID-19. Profiled with immunoSEQ multiplex PCR; TCRdb holds only in-frame clones, not every one. The table lists approximately 310,000 clones, over 75% of them singletons, with around 7.8% in the top ten. The source material was peripheral blood. The source is a woman aged 45-60 years who had recovered from COVID-19.

Notes on this clone: This CDR3 is also generated by other DNA sequences in the sample. V is TRBV20-1 and J is TRBJ2-3; no definite D call. The CDR3 sequence is 10 residues long. Trimming took 5 bases from V and 5 from J, leaving 5 bases between them. Germline CDR1 is DFQATT and CDR2 is SNEGSKA (reference sequence). The chain's CDR3 is CSAPGDTQYF. In DNA, the CDR3 is TGCAGTGCTCCGGGAGATACGCAGTATTTT.

The chain couples TRBV6-5 to TRBJ2-3; 7 nucleotides agree with TRBD2. This CDR3 has 13 residues. V shed 9 bases and J 2 bases; nucleotides not matched to a gene: 5. The germline CDR1 and CDR2 sequences are MNHEY and SVGAGI. The CDR3 DNA sequence: TGTGCCAGTCAGCGGGACCTCACAGATACGCAGTATTTT. As protein: CASQRDLTDTQYF.

The sample holds one count of this clone. The gene calls are TRBV10-3 and TRBJ2-1; TRBD2 is a possible D gene (6 bases). The V gene's germline CDR1 is ENHRY and CDR2 SYGVKD. V gave up 6 bases and J gave up 4 bases, with 13 bases separating them. The CDR3 runs 14 residues. The chain's CDR3 is CAISGDGGYNEQFF. The CDR3 DNA reads as TGTGCCATCAGCGGGGACGGGGGATACAATGAGCAGTTCTTC.

This chain joins TRBV6-5 and TRBJ2-7, with a weak D call TRBD2 (6 bases). CDR3 length: 13 residues. The germline V gene has CDR1 MNHEY and CDR2 SVGAGI. The V end lost 5 bases, the J end lost 10 bases, and 18 bases lay between the germline ends. CDR3 sequence: CASSQKGLFNQYF. The CDR3 DNA reads as TGTGCCAGCAGTCAGAAGGGACTTTTCAATCAGTACTTC.

The V and J genes are TRBV10-3 and TRBJ1-6; 8 bases map to TRBD1. Germline-derived CDR1 and CDR2 are ENHRY and SYGVKD. The CDR3 is made up of 15 amino acids. V lost 6 bases to trimming and J lost 5 bases; unmatched junction nucleotides: 6. For the CDR3, the DNA is TGTGCCATCAGACTCTCGGGACAGGATAATTCACCCCTCCACTTT. Protein sequence: CAIRLSGQDNSPLHF.

The V gene is TRBV9, the J gene TRBJ2-2; TRBD1 is a possible D gene (6 bases). This CDR3 comprises 15 residues. Looked up from germline, CDR1 is SGDLS and CDR2 is YYNGEE. Trimming left V 0 bases short and J 2 bases short, with 8 bases between. The chain's CDR3 is CASSVVGTNTGELFF. The CDR3 coding sequence is TGTGCCAGCAGCGTAGTAGGGACAAACACCGGGGAGCTGTTTTTT. Filled out from reference TRBV9 and TRBJ2-2, the complete variable domain reads DSGVTQTPKHLITATGQRVTLRCSPRSGDLSVYWYQQSLDQGLQFLIQYYNGEERAKGNILERFSAQQFPDLHSELNLSSLELGDSALYFCASSVVGTNTGELFFGEGSRLTVL.

The chain has TRBV7-2 and TRBJ1-1; 8 nucleotides agree with TRBD1. Unmatched junction bases numbered 5, after V lost 5 bases and J lost 3 bases. This CDR3 is built from 14 residues. Germline CDR1 reads SGHTA; CDR2 reads FQGNSA. The CDR3 sequence is CASSPDRVHTEAFF. The CDR3 coding sequence is TGTGCCAGCAGCCCGGACAGGGTCCACACTGAAGCTTTCTTT.

The V gene is TRBV28, the J gene TRBJ1-1; D is unclear. Germline CDR1 reads MDHEN; CDR2 reads SYDVKM. The CDR3 has 12 residues. Trimming took 9 bases from V and 11 from J, leaving 19 bases between them. The CDR3: CASQVGGVSAFF. For the CDR3, the DNA is TGTGCCAGTCAGGTGGGAGGTGTGTCGGCTTTCTTT.